The entry that follows covers one T cell receptor beta chain sequence. This record comes from a study of Graves' ophthalmopathy and Graves' hyperthyroidism. The study amplified TCR beta CDR3 regions using RNA transcripts. Amplification began with first-round RT-PCR using HTBI primers, then second-round multiplex PCR was performed. MiXCR, run by TCRdb on the multiplex PCR reads, gives a single entry per CDR3 protein. The repertoire holds around 1,200,000 distinct CDR3 sequences, with roughly 35% as singletons. Per germline, CDR1 SGHTA and CDR2 FQGNSA. With 0 bases clipped from V and 7 bases from J, the junction kept 4 bases outside the gene matches. The CDR3 loop spans 16 amino acids.

The rearrangement joins TRBV7-2 to TRBJ1-6; 9 bases line up with TRBD1. The sequence was collected from an adult man with Graves' hyperthyroidism. Sequenced input: peripheral blood or thyroid tissue (not recorded which). DNA of the CDR3: TGTGCCAGCAGCTTAGCGCCGACAGGGGGAAATTCACCCCTCCACTTT. Translated, it gives CASSLAPTGGNSPLHF.